Below are 32 T cell receptor beta chains sequenced from a single sample in a study of cytomegalovirus exposure and HLA in healthy donors. The table came from immunoSEQ multiplex PCR; TCRdb's copy has only in-frame clones and leaves some out. The repertoire includes 140,000 to 150,000 clones, about nine tenths of them detected once, and about 4.9% sits in the top ten. Sequences were obtained from PBMCs. The receptors derive from a young man in good health and CMV-seropositive.

A single count supports this clone. The rearrangement links TRBV5-1 to TRBJ2-2; 9 bases align to TRBD2. CDR1 SGHRS and CDR2 YFSETQ come from the germline V gene. The trim removed 2 bases at V and 2 bases at J, leaving 4 bases unmatched. The CDR3 totals 16 residues. The DNA for the CDR3 is TGCGCCAGCAGCTTAAGCGGGGGGCTCAACACCGGGGAGCTGTTTTTT. It is translated as CASSLSGGLNTGELFF.

The rearrangement joins TRBV25-1 to TRBJ2-1, with 10 bases matching TRBD2. The J segment lost 6 bases and the V segment lost 6 bases, leaving 8 bases of the junction unmatched. Germline CDR1 reads MGHDK; CDR2 reads SYGVNS. This CDR3 has 15 residues. CDR3 sequence reads: CASRDIAGGSNEQFF. The CDR3 nucleotides read TGTGCCAGCAGGGACATAGCGGGGGGTAGCAATGAGCAGTTCTTC.

This clone was detected only once. The V call is TRBV7-9, the J call TRBJ1-6; D not resolved. Per the germline V gene, CDR1 is SEHNR and CDR2 is FQNEAQ (reference sequence). This CDR3 is 13 amino acids long. Trimming stripped 5 bases from V and 13 bases from J, with 15 bases between. The CDR3 reads CASSQWASEPLHF. The CDR3 region has the DNA TGTGCCAGCAGCCAATGGGCGAGTGAGCCCCTCCACTTT.

As to this clone: The germline gene is not matched at one end of the junction; a read error may be the cause. The chain carries TRBV11-1 and TRBJ2-2; TRBD2 agrees at 10 bases. The germline V gene encodes CDR1 SGHAT and CDR2 FQDESV (reference sequence). This CDR3 has 15 amino acids. The CDR3 coding sequence is TGTGCCAGCAGCGTAGCGGGAGGAGGTACCGGGGAGCTGTTTTTT. The encoded protein is CASSVAGGGTGELFF.

This chain uses TRBV28 with TRBJ1-2; 9 nucleotides align to TRBD1. The CDR3 length is 15 residues. The ends lost 4 bases at V and 8 bases at J; junction bases unmatched: 11. Germline V lookup: CDR1 MDHEN, CDR2 SYDVKM. The CDR3: CASSSLGTGSGGYTF. CDR3 nucleotides: TGTGCCAGCAGTTCCCTCGGGACAGGGTCGGGGGGCTACACCTTC.

As for this clone: Germline is not matched at one junction end, which may reflect a read error. V usage is TRBV14 and J usage is TRBJ2-7; 14 bases fit TRBD2. CDR3 size: 12 residues. Germline V gene data show CDR1 as SGHDN and CDR2 as FVKESK. CDR3 sequence (DNA): TGTGCCAGCAGCCCAGGGACTAGCGGGAGTATCTTC. Protein sequence: CASSPGTSGSIF.

V and J are TRBV5-1 and TRBJ2-1; TRBD1 might be the D (6 bases). The CDR3 consists of 15 residues. V was clipped by 4 bases and J by 5 bases, with 16 bases between them. The germline V gene encodes CDR1 SGHRS and CDR2 YFSETQ. The DNA of the CDR3 is TGCGCCAGCAGCCCAGGGACAAATAAGAACAATGAGCAGTTCTTC. Its translation: CASSPGTNKNNEQFF.

V and J are TRBV27 and TRBJ2-2; D gene unclear. Per germline, CDR1 MNHEY and CDR2 SMNVEV (reference sequence). V was cut by 5 bases and J by 12 bases, with 7 bases left in between. The CDR3 totals 10 residues. In DNA, the CDR3 is TGTGCCAGCAGTGTAAATCAGCTGTTTTTT. Translating it yields CASSVNQLFF.

The J gene is TRBJ2-2, the V gene TRBV7-6; D is unresolved. CDR3 size: 15 residues. Germline V CDR1 and CDR2: SGHVS, FNYEAQ. V dropped 2 bases and J dropped 3 bases, with 10 bases sitting between them. Here the CDR3 reads CASSLYSTDTGELFF. The DNA of the CDR3 is TGTGCCAGCAGCTTATACTCTACGGACACCGGGGAGCTGTTTTTT.

The chain carries TRBV30 and TRBJ2-7; no reliable D call. CDR3 length: 13 residues. CDR1 and CDR2 from the germline V gene are GTSNPN and SVGIG (reference sequence). The ends were cut back, 1 base at V and 3 bases at J, with 10 bases in the middle. CDR3 nucleotide sequence: TGTGCCTGGAGTGGCCGGGTCAGCTACGAGCAGTACTTC. Translating it yields CAWSGRVSYEQYF.

This chain links TRBV27 with TRBJ1-2, with 7 bases aligning to TRBD1. The germline CDR1 and CDR2 sequences are MNHEY and SMNVEV (reference sequence). V gave up 4 bases and J gave up 3 bases; unmatched junction bases: 8. This CDR3 comprises 15 residues. CDR3 protein: CASSSKTGRHYGYTF. The CDR3 DNA is TGTGCCAGCAGTTCGAAGACAGGGAGGCACTATGGCTACACCTTC.

V usage is TRBV7-2 and J usage is TRBJ1-2; D might be TRBD1 (6 bases). V lost 5 bases, J lost 3 bases, and 10 bases lay in between. This CDR3 comprises 13 residues. The germline V gene has CDR1 SGHTA and CDR2 FQGNSA. CDR3 amino acids: CASSVGQYYGYTF. In DNA form, the CDR3 reads TGTGCCAGCAGCGTCGGACAGTACTATGGCTACACCTTC.

This clone has just a few counts. V and J are TRBV27 and TRBJ1-2; 8 bases match TRBD1. The germline gives CDR1 MNHEY, CDR2 SMNVEV (reference sequence). The trim removed 6 bases at V and 8 bases at J, leaving 11 bases unmatched. The CDR3 has 14 amino acids. The CDR3 DNA follows: TGTGCCAGCAGGGATGGACAGGGAGGTACCGGCTACACCTTC. It specifies CASRDGQGGTGYTF.

The chain is built from TRBV9 and TRBJ1-1, with 7 bases fitting TRBD1. V shed 7 bases and J 2 bases; nucleotides not matched to a gene: 11. Germline CDR1 and CDR2: SGDLS and YYNGEE. This CDR3 spans 15 amino acids. CDR3 loop: CASSGTARLNTEAFF. As DNA, the CDR3 is TGTGCCAGCTCCGGGACAGCTAGACTTAACACTGAAGCTTTCTTT.

The chain couples TRBV6-1 to TRBJ1-1; D gene ambiguous. The length of the CDR3 is 12 residues. V lost 8 bases, J lost 8 bases, and 15 bases lay in between. Germline V gene data show CDR1 as MNHNS and CDR2 as SASEGT. DNA of the CDR3: TGTGCCAGCTCCCGCCAGGCTTCAGAAGCTTTCTTT. This sequence encodes CASSRQASEAFF.

The chain carries TRBV6-6 and TRBJ2-1; D remains unclear. V lost 0 bases and J 6 bases, leaving 3 bases between the germline ends. The CDR3 has 12 residues. Per germline, CDR1 MNHNY and CDR2 SVGAGI (reference sequence). CDR3 residues: CASSYSRNEQFF. For the CDR3, the DNA is TGTGCCAGCAGTTACTCGCGCAATGAGCAGTTCTTC.

The chain joins TRBV6-1 to TRBJ1-2; the D gene is possibly TRBD1 (6 bases). This CDR3 has 13 amino acids. CDR1 and CDR2 (germline): MNHNS, SASEGT. V was trimmed by 3 bases and J by 8 bases, leaving 13 bases between them. The CDR3 loop is CASSDYREYGYTF. For the CDR3, the DNA is TGTGCCAGCAGTGACTACAGGGAATACGGCTACACCTTC.

V gene TRBV19 combines with J gene TRBJ1-5; 8 bases agree with TRBD1. Germline V gene lookup returns CDR1 LNHDA and CDR2 SQIVND (reference sequence). The trim removed 9 bases at V and 0 bases at J, leaving 7 bases unmatched. The CDR3 extends over 15 amino acids. The CDR3 region is CASQGASGSNQPQHF. CDR3 DNA sequence: TGTGCCAGCCAGGGGGCCAGTGGTAGCAATCAGCCCCAGCATTTT.

The chain couples TRBV7-8 to TRBJ2-5; 10 nucleotides match TRBD2. Germline V CDR1 and CDR2: SGHVS, FQNEAQ. The CDR3 totals 17 residues. Unmatched junction bases numbered 15, after V lost 6 bases and J lost 5 bases. The CDR3 coding sequence is TGTGCCAGCAGACCCCGGACTAGCGGAGGGGTGCGGGAGACCCAGTACTTC. Protein sequence: CASRPRTSGGVRETQYF.

V gene TRBV2 combines with J gene TRBJ1-2; 8 bases agree with TRBD1. CDR1 is SNHLY, CDR2 FYNNEI, per germline. CDR3 length equals 15 residues. J gave up 7 bases and V 4 bases, and 11 bases lay outside the gene matches. The CDR3 nucleotides read TGTGCCAGCAGTGGGGAAGGACAGGGTATATCTGGCTACACCTTC. Translating gives CASSGEGQGISGYTF. Combining the CDR3 with reference TRBV2 and TRBJ1-2 gives the whole variable domain EPEVTQTPSHQVTQMGQEVILRCVPISNHLYFYWYRQILGQKVEFLVSFYNNEISEKSEIFDDQFSVERPDGSNFTLKIRSTKLEDSAMYFCASSGEGQGISGYTFGSGTRLTVV.

V gene TRBV2 combines with J gene TRBJ2-7; 10 positions match TRBD1. Trimming took 5 bases from V and 0 from J; bases not matched to a gene: 7. The CDR3 runs 16 residues. The V gene's germline CDR1 is SNHLY and CDR2 FYNNEI. CDR3 nucleotides: TGTGCCAGCAGTCGGTCTAGGACAGGGGGCTCCTACGAGCAGTACTTC. Its protein product is CASSRSRTGGSYEQYF.

This rearrangement joins TRBV6-1 to TRBJ1-4; 8 positions agree with TRBD1. In germline, CDR1 is MNHNS, CDR2 SASEGT. The CDR3 is made up of 16 amino acids. V shed 3 bases, J shed 5 bases, and the junction held 8 bases outside the gene matches. CDR3 residues: CASSDPRGRLNEKLFF. For the CDR3, the DNA is TGTGCCAGCAGTGACCCCAGGGGGCGTCTAAATGAAAAACTGTTTTTT.

J is TRBJ1-3 and V is TRBV2; D is undetermined. In germline, CDR1 is SNHLY, CDR2 FYNNEI. The CDR3 is 14 residues long. V lost 8 bases to trimming and J lost 0 bases, with 11 bases between them. The DNA of the CDR3 is TGTGCCAGCCTTCCACGGGGCTCTGGAAACACCATATATTTT. It codes for CASLPRGSGNTIYF.

In this sample, this clone turned up once. The chain recombines TRBV11-2 with TRBJ2-7; 7 bases map to TRBD1. Trimming removed 4 bases from V and 4 bases from J; junction bases left unmatched: 16. The CDR3 consists of 17 residues. The germline CDR1 and CDR2 sequences are SGHAT and FQNNGV. CDR3 loop: CASSSALEWTGRYEQYF. The CDR3 DNA sequence: TGTGCCAGCAGCTCCGCCTTAGAATGGACAGGTAGATACGAGCAGTACTTC. Variable domain in full (rest from reference TRBV11-2 and TRBJ2-7): EAGVAQSPRYKIIEKRQSVAFWCNPISGHATLYWYQQILGQGPKLLIQFQNNGVVDDSQLPKDRFSAERLKGVDSTLKIQPAKLEDSAVYLCASSSALEWTGRYEQYFGPGTRLTVT.

This clone was seen only a few times. CDR3 sequence reads: CASIPTTTNEKLFF. In DNA, the CDR3 is TGTGCCAGCATACCGACTACAACTAATGAAAAACTGTTTTTT. The chain couples TRBV28 to TRBJ1-4; unclear D gene. Germline CDR1 and CDR2: MDHEN and SYDVKM. This CDR3 is 14 amino acids long. V dropped 7 bases and J dropped 0 bases, with 9 bases sitting between them.

The chain couples TRBV27 to TRBJ1-1; D may be TRBD1 (5 bases). In germline, CDR1 is MNHEY, CDR2 SMNVEV (reference sequence). CDR3 length: 13 amino acids. The germline V and J ends were trimmed by 8 bases and 5 bases, with 15 bases remaining between them. As DNA, the CDR3 is TGTGCCAGCCGGGGAGGGGAATTTACTGAAGCTTTCTTT. It codes for CASRGGEFTEAFF.

The chain uses TRBV6-6 and TRBJ2-3; 8 bases map to TRBD2. Unmatched junction bases numbered 10, after V lost 7 bases and J lost 4 bases. CDR1 is MNHNY, CDR2 SVGAGI, per germline (reference sequence). The length of the CDR3 is 15 residues. Here the CDR3 reads CASTGGAEGADTQYF. The DNA of the CDR3 is TGTGCCAGCACCGGGGGGGCGGAGGGGGCAGATACGCAGTATTTT.

The V call is TRBV5-4, the J call TRBJ2-1; 9 bases are a match to TRBD2. Trimming at V came to 4 bases and at J to 6 bases, leaving 14 bases not matched to a gene. Germline loops: CDR1 SGHNT, CDR2 YYREEE (reference sequence). The CDR3 contains 17 residues. DNA for the CDR3: TGTGCCAGCAGCCGCCTCTTCTTAGCGGGGGCGTCCAATGAGCAGTTCTTC. It yields the protein CASSRLFLAGASNEQFF. Filled out from reference TRBV5-4 and TRBJ2-1, the complete variable domain reads ETGVTQSPTHLIKTRGQQVTLRCSSQSGHNTVSWYQQALGQGPQFIFQYYREEENGRGNFPPRFSGLQFPNYSSELNVNALELDDSALYLCASSRLFLAGASNEQFFGPGTRLTVL.

The V call is TRBV27, the J call TRBJ1-1; D possibly corresponds to TRBD1 (6 bases). The CDR3 is 15 residues long. V lost 3 bases and J lost 1, with 12 bases in between. Germline assignment: CDR1 MNHEY and CDR2 SMNVEV (reference sequence). CDR3 DNA: TGTGCCAGCAGTTTTGGGCCAGGGGCGAACACTGAAGCTTTCTTT. Its protein is CASSFGPGANTEAFF.

The chain carries TRBV4-1 and TRBJ2-5; perhaps TRBD2 as D (6 bases). The CDR3 is made up of 15 amino acids. Trimming pared 1 base from V and 5 bases from J, leaving 14 bases between. Per germline, CDR1 MGHRA and CDR2 YSYEKL. The CDR3 nucleotides read TGCGCCAGCAGCCAAGGCGGGGTTGCCGGGGAGACCCAGTACTTC. It specifies CASSQGGVAGETQYF.

The gene calls are TRBV27 and TRBJ2-2, with a possible D match to TRBD2 (6 bases). The germline CDR1 and CDR2 sequences are MNHEY and SMNVEV (reference sequence). The V end was cut by 6 bases, the J end by 1 base, with 15 bases between. The CDR3 is made up of 16 amino acids. CDR3 sequence reads: CASSTEGNRNTGELFF. The CDR3 bases are TGTGCCAGCAGCACGGAGGGGAACAGGAACACCGGGGAGCTGTTTTTT.

Comment on this clone: Other DNA sequences in this sample translate to the same CDR3. This chain joins TRBV5-1 and TRBJ2-7; 8 bases line up with TRBD1. This CDR3 has 14 amino acids. The trim removed 3 bases at V and 1 base at J, leaving 3 bases unmatched. From germline, CDR1 is SGHRS and CDR2 YFSETQ. The CDR3 spells CASSSGQGSYEQYF. The CDR3 DNA reads as TGCGCCAGCAGCTCCGGACAGGGATCCTACGAGCAGTACTTC.